A single T cell receptor beta chain is shown here with its context. The antigen is undetermined. The data belong to a study of cytotoxic CD8 clonotypes in ibrutinib-treated CLL. The wider study: Among the patients, fewer than twelve presented as relapsed/refractory and fewer than 16 as treatment-naive; 17 to 18 showed unmutated IGHV. With a range of 6 to 36, the median treatment time before response samples were taken was approximately 12 months. Regarding the study as a whole: Pretreatment clonality was elevated relative to age-matched healthy donors and paralleled circulating CD8+ T-cell counts.

The CDR3 totals 14 residues. V dropped 6 bases and J dropped 5; count of bases not matched to a gene: 5. The V gene's germline CDR1 is PRHDT and CDR2 FYEKMQ (reference sequence). Assay: immunoSEQ multiplex PCR; the TCRdb copy retains only in-frame clones and omits some. Here the sample spans about 300,000 clones, 67% being singletons. V and J are TRBV13 and TRBJ2-5, with TRBD1 matching over 11 bases. The sample here was PBMCs, taken after 36 months of ibrutinib treatment. The origin of this receptor is a human donor with chronic lymphocytic leukemia. The CDR3 protein is CASSRTGGGETQYF. In nucleotides, the CDR3 is TGTGCCAGCAGTCGGACAGGGGGCGGGGAGACCCAGTACTTC.